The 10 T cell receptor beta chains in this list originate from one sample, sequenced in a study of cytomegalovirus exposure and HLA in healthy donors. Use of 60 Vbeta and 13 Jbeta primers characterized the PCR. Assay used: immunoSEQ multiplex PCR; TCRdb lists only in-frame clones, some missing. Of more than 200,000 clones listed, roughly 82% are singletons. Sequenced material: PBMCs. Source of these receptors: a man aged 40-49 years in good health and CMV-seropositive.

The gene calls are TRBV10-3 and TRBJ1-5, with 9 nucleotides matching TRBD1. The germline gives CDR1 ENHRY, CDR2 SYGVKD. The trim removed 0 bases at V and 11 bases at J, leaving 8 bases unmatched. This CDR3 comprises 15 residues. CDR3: CAISESGTGSVTQHF. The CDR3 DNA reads TGTGCCATCAGTGAGTCCGGGACAGGGTCGGTGACCCAGCATTTT.

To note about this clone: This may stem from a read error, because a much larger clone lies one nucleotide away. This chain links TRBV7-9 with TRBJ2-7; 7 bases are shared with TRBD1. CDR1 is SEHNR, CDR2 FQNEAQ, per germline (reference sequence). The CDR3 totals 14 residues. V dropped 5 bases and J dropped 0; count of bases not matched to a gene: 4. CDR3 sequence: CASSLRDSSYEQYF. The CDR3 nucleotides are TGTGCCAGCAGCCTCCGGGACAGCTCCTACGAGCAGTACTTC.

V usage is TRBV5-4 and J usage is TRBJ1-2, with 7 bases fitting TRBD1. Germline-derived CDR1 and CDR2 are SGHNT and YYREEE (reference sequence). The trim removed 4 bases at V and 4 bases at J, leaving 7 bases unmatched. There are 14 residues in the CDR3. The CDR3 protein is CASSPPGQSYGYTF. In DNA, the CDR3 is TGTGCCAGCAGCCCTCCGGGACAGAGCTATGGCTACACCTTC.

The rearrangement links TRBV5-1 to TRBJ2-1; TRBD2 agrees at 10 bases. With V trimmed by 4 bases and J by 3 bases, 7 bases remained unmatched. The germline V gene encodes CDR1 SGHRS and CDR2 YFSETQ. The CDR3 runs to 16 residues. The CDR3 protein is CASSVASGRGYNEQFF. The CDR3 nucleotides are TGCGCCAGCAGCGTGGCGAGCGGGAGGGGCTACAATGAGCAGTTCTTC.

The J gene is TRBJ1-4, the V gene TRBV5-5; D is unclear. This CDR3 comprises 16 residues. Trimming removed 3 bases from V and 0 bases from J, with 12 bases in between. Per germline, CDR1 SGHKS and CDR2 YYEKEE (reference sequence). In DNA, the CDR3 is TGTGCCAGCAGCTCGGAGAACCCTGCAACTAATGAAAAACTGTTTTTT. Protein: CASSSENPATNEKLFF.

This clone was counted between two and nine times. The CDR3 nucleotides read TGTGCCAGCCGACAGGGGGTAGGAAATGAGCAGTTCTTC. Protein: CASRQGVGNEQFF. The chain has TRBV2 and TRBJ2-1; 9 bases match TRBD1. Germline V gene sequence: CDR1 SNHLY, CDR2 FYNNEI. This CDR3 contains 13 residues. J gave up 7 bases and V 8 bases, and 6 bases lay outside the gene matches.

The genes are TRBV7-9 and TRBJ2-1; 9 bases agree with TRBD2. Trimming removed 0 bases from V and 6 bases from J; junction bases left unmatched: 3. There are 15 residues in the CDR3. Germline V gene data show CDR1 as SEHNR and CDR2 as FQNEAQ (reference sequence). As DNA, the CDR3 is TGTGCCAGCAGCTTAGCTAGCGGGAGTACCAATGAGCAGTTCTTC. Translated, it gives CASSLASGSTNEQFF.

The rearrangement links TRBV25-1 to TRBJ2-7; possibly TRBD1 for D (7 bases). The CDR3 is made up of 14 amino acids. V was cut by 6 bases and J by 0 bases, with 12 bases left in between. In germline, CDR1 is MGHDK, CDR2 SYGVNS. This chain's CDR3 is CASSDQGGSYEQYF. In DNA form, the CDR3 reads TGTGCCAGCAGCGACCAGGGGGGCTCCTACGAGCAGTACTTC.

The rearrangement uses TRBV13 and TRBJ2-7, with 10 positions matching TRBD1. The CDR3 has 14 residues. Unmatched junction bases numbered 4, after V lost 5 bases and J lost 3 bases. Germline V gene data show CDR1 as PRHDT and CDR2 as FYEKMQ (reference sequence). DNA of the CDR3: TGTGCCAGCAGCCGACAGGGGGCGAACTACGAGCAGTACTTC. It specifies CASSRQGANYEQYF. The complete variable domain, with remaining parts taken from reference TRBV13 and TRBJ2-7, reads AAGVIQSPRHLIKEKRETATLKCYPIPRHDTVYWYQQGPGQDPQFLISFYEKMQSDKGSIPDRFSAQQFSDYHSELNMSSLELGDSALYFCASSRQGANYEQYFGPGTRLTVT.

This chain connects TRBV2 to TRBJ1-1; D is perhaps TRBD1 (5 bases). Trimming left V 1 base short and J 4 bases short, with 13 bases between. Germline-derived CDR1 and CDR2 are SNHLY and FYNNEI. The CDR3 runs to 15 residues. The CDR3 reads CASSEGNHQGTEAFF. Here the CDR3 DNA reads TGTGCCAGCAGTGAAGGAAATCATCAGGGCACTGAAGCTTTCTTT.